The clone carrying this T cell receptor beta chain showed up many times. Its antigen is not known. This record comes from a study of CD8 T cells in ankylosing spondylitis. Trimming shortened V by 5 bases and J by 4 bases, and 9 bases separated the two germline ends. The CDR3 loop spans 13 amino acids. Study results and caveats: What seemed typical of ankylosing spondylitis blood was a TCR beta motif built from under 10 highly homologous variants. Matched synovial fluid from ankylosing spondylitis patients was reported to be enriched for disease-linked clones. Clones linked to disease, bearing a CD8+ phenotype, were relatively rare in peripheral blood.

Quantitative barcoded 5'-RACE was used to prepare TCR beta libraries. From the 5' RACE reads, TCRdb called clonotypes with MiXCR, one entry per CDR3 protein. The sample has about 500,000 distinct CDR3 sequences; 5.3% are singletons. The sequenced sample was blood, either unsorted or a sorted T cell fraction (not recorded which). The source is a male donor with ankylosing spondylitis. The chain recombines TRBV12-3 or TRBV12-4 with TRBJ1-3; D not resolved. As DNA, the CDR3 is TGTGCCAGCAGTCTAACCCAGGGAAACACCATATATTTT. This sequence encodes CASSLTQGNTIYF.